This T cell receptor (beta chain) comes out of a study of T cells after yellow fever vaccination. The germline V gene has CDR1 SGHAT and CDR2 FQNNGV. Deletions cut 5 bases from V and 5 bases from J, with 19 bases between. The CDR3 consists of 15 residues. TCRdb passed the 5' RACE reads through MiXCR, listing each CDR3 protein once. The sample yields about 330,000 distinct CDR3 sequences, 4.1% seen once. The rearrangement uses TRBV11-2 and TRBJ2-7; TRBD2 might be the D (5 bases). This TCR derives from a man aged 18 to 35 who received the YFV17D yellow fever vaccine. The starting material was PBMCs, obtained 5 days after the yellow fever booster vaccination. As DNA, the CDR3 is TGTGCCAGCAGCCCCCCACTGCGGGCTTCGAACGAGCAGTACTTC. It codes for CASSPPLRASNEQYF.